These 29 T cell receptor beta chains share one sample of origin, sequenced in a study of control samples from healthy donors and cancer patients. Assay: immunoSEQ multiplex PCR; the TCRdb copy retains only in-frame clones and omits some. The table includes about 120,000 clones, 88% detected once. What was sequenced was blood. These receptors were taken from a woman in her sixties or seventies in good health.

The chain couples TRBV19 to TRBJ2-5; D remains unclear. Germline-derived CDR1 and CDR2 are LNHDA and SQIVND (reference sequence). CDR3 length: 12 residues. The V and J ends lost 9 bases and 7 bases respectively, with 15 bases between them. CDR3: CASIGPSGTQYF. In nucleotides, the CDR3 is TGTGCCAGCATAGGACCCTCGGGGACCCAGTACTTC.

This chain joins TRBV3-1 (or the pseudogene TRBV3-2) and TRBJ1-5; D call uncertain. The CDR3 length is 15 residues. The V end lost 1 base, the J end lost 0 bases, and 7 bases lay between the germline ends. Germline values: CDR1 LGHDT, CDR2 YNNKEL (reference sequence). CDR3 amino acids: CASSQGGGSNQPQHF. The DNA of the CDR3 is TGTGCCAGCAGCCAAGGGGGAGGTAGCAATCAGCCCCAGCATTTT.

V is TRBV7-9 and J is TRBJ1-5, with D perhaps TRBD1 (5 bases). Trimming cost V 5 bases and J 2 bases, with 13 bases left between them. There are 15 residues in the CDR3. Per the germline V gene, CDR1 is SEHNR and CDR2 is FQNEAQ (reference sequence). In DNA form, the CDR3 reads TGTGCCAGCAGCCGAGATGGAGGGGGCAATCAGCCCCAGCATTTT. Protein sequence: CASSRDGGGNQPQHF.

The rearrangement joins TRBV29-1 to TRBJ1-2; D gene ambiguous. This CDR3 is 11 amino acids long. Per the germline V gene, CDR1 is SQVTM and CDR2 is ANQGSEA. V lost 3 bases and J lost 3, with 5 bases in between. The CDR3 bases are TGCAGCGTTGACCCAGACTATGGCTACACCTTC. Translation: CSVDPDYGYTF.

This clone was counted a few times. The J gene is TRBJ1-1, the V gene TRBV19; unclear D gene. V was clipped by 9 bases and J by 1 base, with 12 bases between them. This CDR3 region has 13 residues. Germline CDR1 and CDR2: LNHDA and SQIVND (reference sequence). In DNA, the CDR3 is TGTGCCAGCCTTGGGCTGGGGAACACTGAAGCTTTCTTT. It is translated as CASLGLGNTEAFF.

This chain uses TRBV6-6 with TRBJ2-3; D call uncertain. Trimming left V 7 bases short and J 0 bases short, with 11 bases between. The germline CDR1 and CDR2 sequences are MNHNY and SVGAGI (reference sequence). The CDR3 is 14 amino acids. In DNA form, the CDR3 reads TGTGCCAGCACCCTCACCGCTAGCACAGATACGCAGTATTTT. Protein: CASTLTASTDTQYF.

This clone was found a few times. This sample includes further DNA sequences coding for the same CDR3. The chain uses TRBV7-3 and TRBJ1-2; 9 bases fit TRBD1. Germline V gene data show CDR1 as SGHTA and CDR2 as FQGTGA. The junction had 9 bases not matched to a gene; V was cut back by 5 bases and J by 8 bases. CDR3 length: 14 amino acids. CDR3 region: CASSPTGGAGGYTF. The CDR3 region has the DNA TGTGCCAGCAGCCCAACAGGGGGCGCGGGGGGCTACACCTTC.

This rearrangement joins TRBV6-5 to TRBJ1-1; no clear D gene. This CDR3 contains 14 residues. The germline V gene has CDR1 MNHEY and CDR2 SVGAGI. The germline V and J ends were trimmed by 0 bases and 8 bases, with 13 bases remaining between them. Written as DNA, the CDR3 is TGTGCCAGCAGTTACTCCGTCCCTGGGAAAGAAGCTTTCTTT. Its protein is CASSYSVPGKEAFF.

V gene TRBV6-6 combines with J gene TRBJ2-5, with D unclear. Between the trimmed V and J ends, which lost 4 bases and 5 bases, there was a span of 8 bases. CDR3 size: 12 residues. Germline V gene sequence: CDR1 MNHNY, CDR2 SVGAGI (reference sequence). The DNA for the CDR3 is TGTGCCAGCAGTTCGGATGGGGAGACCCAGTACTTC. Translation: CASSSDGETQYF.

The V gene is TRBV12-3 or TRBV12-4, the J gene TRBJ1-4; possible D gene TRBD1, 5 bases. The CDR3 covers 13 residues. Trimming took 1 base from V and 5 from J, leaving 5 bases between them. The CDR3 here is CASSLGGNEKLFF. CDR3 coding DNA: TGTGCCAGCAGTTTAGGGGGGAATGAAAAACTGTTTTTT.

The CDR3 nucleotides read TGTGCCAGCAGTGAAGTGGGGAGGTCCTATAATTCACCCCTCCACTTT. It codes for CASSEVGRSYNSPLHF. The chain carries TRBV2 and TRBJ1-6; D unresolved. CDR1 and CDR2 (germline): SNHLY, FYNNEI. The length of the CDR3 is 16 residues. The V end lost 1 base, the J end lost 1 base, and 8 bases lay between the germline ends.

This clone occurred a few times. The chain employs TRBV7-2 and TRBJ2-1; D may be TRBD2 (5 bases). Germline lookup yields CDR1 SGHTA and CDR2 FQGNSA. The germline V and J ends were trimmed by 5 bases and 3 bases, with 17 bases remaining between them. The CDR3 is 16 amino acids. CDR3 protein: CASSPSSSAFYNEQFF. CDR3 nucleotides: TGTGCCAGCAGCCCATCCAGTAGCGCTTTCTACAATGAGCAGTTCTTC.

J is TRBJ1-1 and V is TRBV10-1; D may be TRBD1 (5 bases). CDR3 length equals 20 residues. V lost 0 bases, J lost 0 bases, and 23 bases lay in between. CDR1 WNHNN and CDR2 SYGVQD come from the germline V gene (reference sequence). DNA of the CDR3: TGCGCCAGCAGTGAGTCGGTGCGGGGGGGGAAGGAGAGCCTGAACACTGAAGCTTTCTTT. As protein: CASSESVRGGKESLNTEAFF.

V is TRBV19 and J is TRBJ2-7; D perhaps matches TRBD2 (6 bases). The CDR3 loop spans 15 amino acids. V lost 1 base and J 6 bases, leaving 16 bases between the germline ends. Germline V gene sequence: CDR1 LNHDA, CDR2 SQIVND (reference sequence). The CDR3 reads CASSIGPGAEREQYF. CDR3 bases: TGTGCCAGTAGTATAGGCCCGGGAGCTGAGCGCGAGCAGTACTTC.

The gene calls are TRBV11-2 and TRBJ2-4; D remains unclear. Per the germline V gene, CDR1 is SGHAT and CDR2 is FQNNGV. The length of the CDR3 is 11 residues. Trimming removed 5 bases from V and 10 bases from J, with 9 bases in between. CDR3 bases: TGTGCCAGCAGCCAAAGCCTTATTCAGTACTTC. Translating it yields CASSQSLIQYF.

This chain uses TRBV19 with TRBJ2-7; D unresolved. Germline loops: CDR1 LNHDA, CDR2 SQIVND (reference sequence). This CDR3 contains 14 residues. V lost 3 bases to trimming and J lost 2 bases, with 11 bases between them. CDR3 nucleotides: TGTGCCAGTAGTATCGGACCGGGTGCCTACGAGCAGTACTTC. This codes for CASSIGPGAYEQYF. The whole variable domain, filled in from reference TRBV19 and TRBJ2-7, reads DGGITQSPKYLFRKEGQNVTLSCEQNLNHDAMYWYRQDPGQGLRLIYYSQIVNDFQKGDIAEGYSVSREKKESFPLTVTSAQKNPTAFYLCASSIGPGAYEQYFGPGTRLTVT.

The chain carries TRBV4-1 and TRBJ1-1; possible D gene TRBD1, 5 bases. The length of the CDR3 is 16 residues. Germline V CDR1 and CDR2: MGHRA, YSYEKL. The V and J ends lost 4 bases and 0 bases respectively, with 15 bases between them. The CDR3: CASSPFGGGMNTEAFF. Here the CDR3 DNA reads TGCGCCAGCAGCCCCTTCGGTGGGGGGATGAACACTGAAGCTTTCTTT.

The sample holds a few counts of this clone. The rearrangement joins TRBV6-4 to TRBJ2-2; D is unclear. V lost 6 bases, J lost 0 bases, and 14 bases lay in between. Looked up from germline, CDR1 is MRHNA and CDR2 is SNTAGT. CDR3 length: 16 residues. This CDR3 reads CASRSRDGANTGELFF. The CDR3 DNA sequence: TGTGCCAGCAGAAGTCGTGACGGCGCGAACACCGGGGAGCTGTTTTTT.

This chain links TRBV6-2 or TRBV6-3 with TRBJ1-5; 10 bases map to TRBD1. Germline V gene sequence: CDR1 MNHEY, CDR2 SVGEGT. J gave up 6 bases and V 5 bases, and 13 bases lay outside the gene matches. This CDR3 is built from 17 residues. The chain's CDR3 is CASSPPVLTGGRQPQHF. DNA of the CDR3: TGTGCCAGCAGTCCGCCCGTCCTGACAGGGGGCCGTCAGCCCCAGCATTTT.

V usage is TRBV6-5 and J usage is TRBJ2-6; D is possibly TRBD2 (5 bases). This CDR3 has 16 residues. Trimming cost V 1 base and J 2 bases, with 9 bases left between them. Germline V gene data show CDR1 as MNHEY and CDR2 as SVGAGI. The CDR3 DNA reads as TGTGCCAGCAGTTACTTCGGGGTTGCTGGGGCCAACGTCCTGACTTTC. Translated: CASSYFGVAGANVLTF.

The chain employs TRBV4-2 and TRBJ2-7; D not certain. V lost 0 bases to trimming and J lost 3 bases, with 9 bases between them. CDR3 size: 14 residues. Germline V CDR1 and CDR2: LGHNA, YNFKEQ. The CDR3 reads CASSQEKGVYEQYF. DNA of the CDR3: TGTGCCAGCAGCCAAGAAAAAGGAGTCTACGAGCAGTACTTC.

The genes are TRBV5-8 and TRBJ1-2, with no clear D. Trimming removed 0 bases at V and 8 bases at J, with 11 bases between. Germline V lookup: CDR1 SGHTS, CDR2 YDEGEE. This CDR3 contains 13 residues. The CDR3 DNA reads TGTGCCAGCAGCTTGGTGCGGTACGAGGGCTACACCTTC. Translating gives CASSLVRYEGYTF.

The CDR3 DNA sequence: TGTGCCAGCGGGGCAGGGGCGGGTACTGGGGCCAACGTCCTGACTTTC. Amino acids: CASGAGAGTGANVLTF. V gene TRBV9 combines with J gene TRBJ2-6, with D perhaps TRBD1 (6 bases). CDR3 length: 16 amino acids. Germline CDR1 is SGDLS and CDR2 is YYNGEE. The ends were cut back, 7 bases at V and 2 bases at J, with 16 bases in the middle.

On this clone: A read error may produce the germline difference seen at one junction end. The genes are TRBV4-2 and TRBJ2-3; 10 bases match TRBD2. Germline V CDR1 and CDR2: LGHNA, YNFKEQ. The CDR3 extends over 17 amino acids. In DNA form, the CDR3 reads TGTGCCAGCAGCCAAGGCGCGGGACTAGCGAGCACTGATACGCAGTATTTT. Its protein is CASSQGAGLASTDTQYF.

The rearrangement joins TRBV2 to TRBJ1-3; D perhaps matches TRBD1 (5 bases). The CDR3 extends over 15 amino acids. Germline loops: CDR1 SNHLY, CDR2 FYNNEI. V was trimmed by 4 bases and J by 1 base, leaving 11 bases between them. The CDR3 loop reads CASSAGRLSGNTIYF. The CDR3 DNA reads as TGTGCCAGCAGTGCGGGACGGTTATCTGGAAACACCATATATTTT.

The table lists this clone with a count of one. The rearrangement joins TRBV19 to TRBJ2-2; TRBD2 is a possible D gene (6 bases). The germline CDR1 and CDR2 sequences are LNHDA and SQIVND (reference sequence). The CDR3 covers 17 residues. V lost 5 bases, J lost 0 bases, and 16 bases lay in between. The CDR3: CASSSFGIAANTGELFF. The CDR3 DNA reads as TGTGCCAGTAGTTCATTCGGAATAGCGGCGAACACCGGGGAGCTGTTTTTT.

CDR3 nucleotide sequence: TGTGCCAGCAGCTCTGGGGGGGCCACAGATACGCAGTATTTT. Its protein product is CASSSGGATDTQYF. This chain links TRBV11-3 with TRBJ2-3, with D perhaps matching TRBD2 (7 bases). The CDR3 covers 14 residues. The V gene's germline CDR1 is SGHNT and CDR2 YENEEA. Trimming stripped 4 bases from V and 2 bases from J, with 10 bases between. The whole variable domain, filled in from reference TRBV11-3 and TRBJ2-3, reads EAGVVQSPRYKIIEKKQPVAFWCNPISGHNTLYWYLQNLGQGPELLIRYENEEAVDDSQLPKDRFSAERLKGVDSTLKIQPAELGDSAVYLCASSSGGATDTQYFGPGTRLTVL.

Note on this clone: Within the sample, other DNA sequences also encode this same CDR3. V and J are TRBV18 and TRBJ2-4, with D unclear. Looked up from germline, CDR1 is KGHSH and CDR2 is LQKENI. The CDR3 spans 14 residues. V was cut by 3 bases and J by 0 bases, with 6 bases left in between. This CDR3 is CASSPNVAKNIQYF. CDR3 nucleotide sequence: TGTGCCAGCTCACCCAATGTAGCCAAAAACATTCAGTACTTC. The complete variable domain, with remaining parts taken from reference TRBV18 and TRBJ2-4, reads NAGVMQNPRHLVRRRGQEARLRCSPMKGHSHVYWYRQLPEEGLKFMVYLQKENIIDESGMPKERFSAEFPKEGPSILRIQQVVRGDSAAYFCASSPNVAKNIQYFGAGTRLSVL.

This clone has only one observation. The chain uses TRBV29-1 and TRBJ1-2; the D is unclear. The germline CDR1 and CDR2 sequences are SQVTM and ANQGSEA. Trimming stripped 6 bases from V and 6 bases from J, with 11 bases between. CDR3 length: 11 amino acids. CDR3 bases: TGCAGCGTGGTGGAAGCGAATGGCTACACCTTC. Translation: CSVVEANGYTF.